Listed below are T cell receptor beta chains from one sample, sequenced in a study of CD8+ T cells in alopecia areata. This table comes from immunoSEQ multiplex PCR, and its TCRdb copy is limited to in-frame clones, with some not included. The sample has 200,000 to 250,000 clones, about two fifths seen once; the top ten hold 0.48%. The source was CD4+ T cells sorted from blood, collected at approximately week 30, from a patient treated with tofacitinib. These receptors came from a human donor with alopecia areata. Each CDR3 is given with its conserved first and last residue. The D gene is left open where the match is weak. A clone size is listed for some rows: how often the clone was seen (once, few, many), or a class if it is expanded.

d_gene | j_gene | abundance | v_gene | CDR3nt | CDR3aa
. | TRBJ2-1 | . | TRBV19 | TGTGCCAGTAGCACTCGGGCTCCACCTAATGAGCAGTTCTTC | CASSTRAPPNEQFF
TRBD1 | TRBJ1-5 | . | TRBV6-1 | TGTGCCAGCAGTGCGACGGGACAGAAGACCTATCAGCATTTT | CASSATGQKTYQHF
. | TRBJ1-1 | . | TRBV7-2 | TGTGCCAGCAGCTCAAAGGGGACCACTGAAGCTTTCTTT | CASSSKGTTEAFF
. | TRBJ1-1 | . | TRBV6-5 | TGTGCCAGCAGTTACTCGACAGCTAACACTGAAGCTTTCTTT | CASSYSTANTEAFF
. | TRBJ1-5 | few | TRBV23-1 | TGCGCCAGCAGTCGTACGGGAGGGGAAGGTCAGCCCCAGCATTTT | CASSRTGGEGQPQHF
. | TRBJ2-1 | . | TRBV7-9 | TGTGCCAGCAGCTCCTCAGGCCATGAGCAGTTCTTC | CASSSSGHEQFF
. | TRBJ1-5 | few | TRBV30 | TGTGCCTGGAGTGTAGGACAGCTTAATCAGCCCCAGCATTTT | CAWSVGQLNQPQHF
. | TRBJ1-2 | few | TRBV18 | TGTGCCAGCTCACCAGCTGCCCGGTCCAGGAACTATGGCTACACCTTC | CASSPAARSRNYGYTF
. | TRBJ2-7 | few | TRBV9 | TGTGCCAGCAGCGTTGACATGGTCGGCGAGCAGTACTTC | CASSVDMVGEQYF
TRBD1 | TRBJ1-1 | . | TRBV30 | TGTGCCTGGAGTACCGGGACAGGGGGCATCGCTGAAGCTTTCTTT | CAWSTGTGGIAEAFF
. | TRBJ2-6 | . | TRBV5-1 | TGCGCCAGCAGCTTGGCCTCACGGGCCGCGGGCTCTGGGGCCAACGTCCTGACTTTC | CASSLASRAAGSGANVLTF
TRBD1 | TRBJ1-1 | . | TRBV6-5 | TGTGCCAGCAGGAAGACAGGGACTGAAGCTTTCTTT | CASRKTGTEAFF
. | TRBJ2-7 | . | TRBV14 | TGTGCCAGCAGCCAACGAGCAGGGCCATACGAGCAGTACTTC | CASSQRAGPYEQYF
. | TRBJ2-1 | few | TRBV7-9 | TGTGCCAGCAGCTTAAGGGGTCTGGTATACAATGAGCAGTTCTTC | CASSLRGLVYNEQFF
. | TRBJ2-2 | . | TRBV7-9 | TGTGCCAGCAGCTTAGGACGGACAAGCACCGGGGAGCTGTTTTTT | CASSLGRTSTGELFF
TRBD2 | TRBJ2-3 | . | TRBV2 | TGTGCCAGTAGGCGGGAGGCGGATACGCAGTATTTT | CASRREADTQYF
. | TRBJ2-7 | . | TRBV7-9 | TGTGCCAGCAGCTTAGGACGCTCGGGGTCTTACGAGCAGTACTTC | CASSLGRSGSYEQYF
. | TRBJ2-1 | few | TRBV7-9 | TGTGCCAGCAGCGACCAAGACTGGAGCTCCTACAATGAGCAGTTCTTC | CASSDQDWSSYNEQFF
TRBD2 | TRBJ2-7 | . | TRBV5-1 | TGCGCCAGCAGCTCCCGTTTAGCGGGAGTAACCTACGAGCAGTACTTC | CASSSRLAGVTYEQYF
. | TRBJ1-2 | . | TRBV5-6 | TGTGCCAGCAGCTTGATCGGGCACCCTAACTATGGCTACACCTTC | CASSLIGHPNYGYTF